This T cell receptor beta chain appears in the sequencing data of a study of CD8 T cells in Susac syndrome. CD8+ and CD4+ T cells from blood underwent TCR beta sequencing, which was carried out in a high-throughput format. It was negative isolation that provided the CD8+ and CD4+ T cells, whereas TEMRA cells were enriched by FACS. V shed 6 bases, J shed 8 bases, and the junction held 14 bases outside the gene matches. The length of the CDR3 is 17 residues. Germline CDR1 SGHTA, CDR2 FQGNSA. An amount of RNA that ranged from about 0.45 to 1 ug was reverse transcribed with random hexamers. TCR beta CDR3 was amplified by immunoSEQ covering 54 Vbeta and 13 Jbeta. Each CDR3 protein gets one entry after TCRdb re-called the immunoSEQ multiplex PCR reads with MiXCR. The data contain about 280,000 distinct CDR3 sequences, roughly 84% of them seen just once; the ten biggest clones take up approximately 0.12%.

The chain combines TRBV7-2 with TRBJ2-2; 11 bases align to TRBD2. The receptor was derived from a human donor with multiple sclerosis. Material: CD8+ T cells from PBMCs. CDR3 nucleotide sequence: TGTGCCAGCAGTTCCCGACTAGCGGGATGGGGCCCGGGGGAGCTGTTTTTT. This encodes CASSSRLAGWGPGELFF.